This is a list of T cell receptor beta chains from one sample in a study of T cell repertoires in cytomegalovirus infection. In TCRdb, the reads were re-called with MiXCR into one record per CDR3 protein. The table records fewer than 550,000 distinct CDR3 sequences, about 26% of them present only once. What was sequenced was PBMCs. These receptors were collected from a human donor in good health (CMV status not recorded). Some clones in this sample may be carry-over from other donors' samples. CDR3s include the opening cysteine and the closing phenylalanine or tryptophan. D genes are given only for firm matches. Clone size, where shown, is once, few, many, or a class for clones that have expanded.

j_call: TRBJ2-5
clone_size: -
cdr3_length: 14
v_call: TRBV7-9
d_call: -
cdr3_aa: CASNPDRPGETQYF
cdr3_nt: TGTGCCAGCAACCCCGACAGGCCGGGAGAGACCCAGTACTTC

j_call: TRBJ2-1
clone_size: few
cdr3_length: 13
v_call: TRBV20-1
d_call: TRBD2
cdr3_aa: CSPEASGVNEQFF
cdr3_nt: TGCAGTCCCGAGGCTAGCGGGGTGAATGAGCAGTTCTTC

j_call: TRBJ2-6
clone_size: -
cdr3_length: 16
v_call: TRBV12-3/TRBV12-4
d_call: TRBD1
cdr3_aa: CASRLQGAHGANVLTF
cdr3_nt: TGTGCCAGCAGGCTACAGGGGGCGCATGGGGCCAACGTCCTGACTTTC

j_call: TRBJ1-6
clone_size: -
cdr3_length: 15
v_call: TRBV7-9
d_call: -
cdr3_aa: CASSLSGDGRGPLHF
cdr3_nt: TGTGCCAGCAGCCTCTCAGGGGACGGAAGGGGACCCCTCCACTTT

j_call: TRBJ1-1
clone_size: -
cdr3_length: 13
v_call: TRBV2
d_call: -
cdr3_aa: CASRGVRRLEAFF
cdr3_nt: TGTGCCAGCAGAGGAGTCCGGCGCCTTGAAGCTTTCTTT

j_call: TRBJ2-1
clone_size: -
cdr3_length: 16
v_call: TRBV19
d_call: -
cdr3_aa: CASSIPRGGFYNEQFF
cdr3_nt: TGTGCCAGTAGTATTCCCCGGGGCGGGTTCTACAATGAGCAGTTCTTC

j_call: TRBJ2-7
clone_size: -
cdr3_length: 11
v_call: TRBV20-1
d_call: -
cdr3_aa: CSAKSTTEQYF
cdr3_nt: TGCAGTGCCAAGAGCACTACGGAGCAGTACTTC

j_call: TRBJ1-1
clone_size: -
cdr3_length: 17
v_call: TRBV18
d_call: -
cdr3_aa: CASSPPREGLLNTEAFF
cdr3_nt: TGTGCCAGCTCACCACCAAGGGAGGGGCTATTGAACACTGAAGCTTTCTTT

j_call: TRBJ2-3
clone_size: few
cdr3_length: 12
v_call: TRBV20-1
d_call: -
cdr3_aa: CSESVGGDTQYF
cdr3_nt: TGCAGTGAAAGCGTCGGGGGAGATACGCAGTATTTT

j_call: TRBJ1-4
clone_size: -
cdr3_length: 15
v_call: TRBV7-2
d_call: -
cdr3_aa: CASSLSPRQNEKLFF
cdr3_nt: TGTGCCAGCAGCTTAAGCCCCCGACAGAATGAAAAACTGTTTTTT

j_call: TRBJ2-7
clone_size: -
cdr3_length: 15
v_call: TRBV29-1
d_call: -
cdr3_aa: CSVESQRRSSYEQYF
cdr3_nt: TGCAGCGTTGAATCCCAGCGGAGGAGCTCCTACGAGCAGTACTTC

j_call: TRBJ2-4
clone_size: few
cdr3_length: 18
v_call: TRBV27
d_call: -
cdr3_aa: CASRAPGRDNVGKNIQYF
cdr3_nt: TGTGCCAGCAGAGCTCCGGGGCGGGATAATGTTGGCAAAAACATTCAGTACTTC

j_call: TRBJ2-3
clone_size: once
cdr3_length: 18
v_call: TRBV7-4
d_call: -
cdr3_aa: CANSAGDLSGRARDTQYF
cdr3_nt: TGTGCCAACAGCGCAGGGGATCTTAGCGGGCGGGCCAGGGATACGCAGTATTTT

j_call: TRBJ2-5
clone_size: few
cdr3_length: 13
v_call: TRBV6-2/TRBV6-3
d_call: TRBD2
cdr3_aa: CASRSSGEETQYF
cdr3_nt: TGTGCCAGCAGATCCAGCGGGGAAGAGACCCAGTACTTC

j_call: TRBJ1-5
clone_size: once
cdr3_length: 14
v_call: TRBV20-1
d_call: -
cdr3_aa: CSARDRDIYWAQHF
cdr3_nt: TGCAGTGCTAGAGACCGGGACATTTATTGGGCCCAGCATTTT

j_call: TRBJ2-1
clone_size: -
cdr3_length: 12
v_call: TRBV6-2/TRBV6-3
d_call: -
cdr3_aa: CASKYAGVEQFF
cdr3_nt: TGTGCCAGCAAATATGCTGGAGTTGAGCAGTTCTTC

j_call: TRBJ2-5
clone_size: -
cdr3_length: 12
v_call: TRBV19
d_call: -
cdr3_aa: CASSIDPGTQYF
cdr3_nt: TGTGCCAGTAGTATAGATCCTGGGACCCAGTACTTC

j_call: TRBJ1-2
clone_size: -
cdr3_length: 13
v_call: TRBV19
d_call: -
cdr3_aa: CASSIDSGGGYTF
cdr3_nt: TGTGCCAGTAGTATAGACTCGGGAGGTGGCTACACCTTC

j_call: TRBJ1-3
clone_size: many
cdr3_length: 11
v_call: TRBV7-6
d_call: -
cdr3_aa: CASSQGNTIYF
cdr3_nt: TGTGCCAGCAGCCAGGGAAACACCATATATTTT

j_call: TRBJ2-7
clone_size: few
cdr3_length: 16
v_call: TRBV7-9
d_call: TRBD2
cdr3_aa: CASSPEGLAGAHEQYF
cdr3_nt: TGTGCCAGCAGCCCGGAGGGACTAGCGGGAGCCCACGAGCAGTACTTC

j_call: TRBJ2-1
clone_size: many
cdr3_length: 15
v_call: TRBV7-2
d_call: TRBD2
cdr3_aa: CASSSPGLSGNEQFF
cdr3_nt: TGTGCCAGCAGCTCTCCCGGACTTAGCGGGAATGAGCAGTTCTTC

j_call: TRBJ1-6
clone_size: many
cdr3_length: 15
v_call: TRBV10-2
d_call: -
cdr3_aa: CASREGPGDNSPLHF
cdr3_nt: TGCGCCAGCAGAGAGGGCCCTGGGGATAATTCACCCCTCCACTTT

j_call: TRBJ2-7
clone_size: few
cdr3_length: 12
v_call: TRBV20-1
d_call: -
cdr3_aa: CSARMVGYEQYF
cdr3_nt: TGCAGTGCTAGGATGGTTGGTTACGAGCAGTACTTC

j_call: TRBJ1-2
clone_size: -
cdr3_length: 16
v_call: TRBV5-1
d_call: -
cdr3_aa: CASSSDHTVRNYGYTF
cdr3_nt: TGCGCCAGCAGCTCCGATCACACAGTTCGTAACTATGGCTACACCTTC

j_call: TRBJ2-1
clone_size: -
cdr3_length: 14
v_call: TRBV29-1
d_call: TRBD2
cdr3_aa: CSPRGSGRDNEQFF
cdr3_nt: TGCAGCCCGAGAGGTAGCGGGAGGGATAATGAGCAGTTCTTC

j_call: TRBJ2-1
clone_size: few
cdr3_length: 18
v_call: TRBV10-3
d_call: -
cdr3_aa: CATKRPPGELSFYNEQFF
cdr3_nt: TGTGCCACCAAGAGGCCCCCAGGGGAATTAAGCTTCTACAATGAGCAGTTCTTC

j_call: TRBJ2-6
clone_size: -
cdr3_length: 14
v_call: TRBV6-2/TRBV6-3
d_call: -
cdr3_aa: CASRQISGANVLTF
cdr3_nt: TGTGCCAGCAGGCAGATCTCTGGGGCCAACGTCCTGACTTTC

j_call: TRBJ2-7
clone_size: few
cdr3_length: 14
v_call: TRBV11-2
d_call: TRBD1
cdr3_aa: CASSLWDRSYEQYF
cdr3_nt: TGTGCCAGCAGTCTTTGGGACAGGTCCTACGAGCAGTACTTC

j_call: TRBJ2-1
clone_size: few
cdr3_length: 17
v_call: TRBV7-6
d_call: -
cdr3_aa: CASSLGVRGRSYNEQFF
cdr3_nt: TGTGCCAGCAGCTTAGGAGTTAGAGGGCGATCCTACAATGAGCAGTTCTTC

j_call: TRBJ2-1
clone_size: many
cdr3_length: 15
v_call: TRBV7-2
d_call: -
cdr3_aa: CASSPGASGYNEQFF
cdr3_nt: TGTGCCAGCAGCCCAGGGGCTAGCGGTTACAATGAGCAGTTCTTC

j_call: TRBJ1-5
clone_size: -
cdr3_length: 15
v_call: TRBV19
d_call: TRBD1
cdr3_aa: CASSMTGESNQPQHF
cdr3_nt: TGTGCCAGTAGTATGACAGGGGAGAGCAATCAGCCCCAGCATTTT

j_call: TRBJ2-1
clone_size: -
cdr3_length: 17
v_call: TRBV9
d_call: TRBD2
cdr3_aa: CASSPRPGLAGGDEQFF
cdr3_nt: TGTGCCAGCAGCCCCCGACCGGGACTAGCGGGCGGGGATGAGCAGTTCTTC

j_call: TRBJ2-5
clone_size: many
cdr3_length: 15
v_call: TRBV7-2
d_call: -
cdr3_aa: CASSLAAAVRETQYF
cdr3_nt: TGTGCCAGCAGCTTAGCAGCGGCAGTTCGGGAGACCCAGTACTTC

j_call: TRBJ1-1
clone_size: -
cdr3_length: 17
v_call: TRBV7-2
d_call: TRBD1
cdr3_aa: CASSLLSNRGGGTEAFF
cdr3_nt: TGTGCCAGCAGCTTACTTTCTAACAGGGGGGGAGGGACTGAAGCTTTCTTT

j_call: TRBJ1-1
clone_size: -
cdr3_length: 13
v_call: TRBV30
d_call: -
cdr3_aa: CAWSSVRGTEAFF
cdr3_nt: TGTGCCTGGAGTTCTGTGAGGGGCACTGAAGCTTTCTTT

j_call: TRBJ2-6
clone_size: once
cdr3_length: 15
v_call: TRBV30
d_call: -
cdr3_aa: CAWSIGGAGANVLTF
cdr3_nt: TGTGCCTGGAGCATAGGGGGGGCTGGGGCCAACGTCCTGACTTTC

j_call: TRBJ1-5
clone_size: once
cdr3_length: 14
v_call: TRBV7-2
d_call: -
cdr3_aa: CASSPWDHNQPQHF
cdr3_nt: TGTGCCAGCAGCCCTTGGGACCACAATCAGCCCCAGCATTTT

j_call: TRBJ1-1
clone_size: -
cdr3_length: 14
v_call: TRBV11-2
d_call: TRBD1
cdr3_aa: CASSALRDREQAFF
cdr3_nt: TGTGCCAGCAGCGCGCTTAGGGACAGAGAACAAGCTTTCTTT

j_call: TRBJ2-1
clone_size: -
cdr3_length: 14
v_call: TRBV10-3
d_call: TRBD2
cdr3_aa: CAIRGTSGNNEQFF
cdr3_nt: TGTGCCATCAGAGGGACTAGCGGGAACAATGAGCAGTTCTTC

j_call: TRBJ2-1
clone_size: few
cdr3_length: 15
v_call: TRBV4-1
d_call: -
cdr3_aa: CASSQGGLRYNEQFF
cdr3_nt: TGCGCCAGCAGCCAAGGGGGATTAAGATACAATGAGCAGTTCTTC